This T cell receptor (beta chain) stems from a study of blood T cell repertoires in COVID-19. Study overall: The samples span acute and convalescent COVID-19 from the United States, Italy and Spain. T cells, B-cell-depleted T cells, or PBMCs supplied cDNA or gDNA.

The length of the CDR3 is 14 residues. CDR1 and CDR2 from the germline V gene are LNHDA and SQIVND (reference sequence). V gave up 2 bases and J gave up 0 bases, with 5 bases separating them. In the authors' workflow: Amplified reference gene primers provided the basis for estimating nucleated cell counts. Some clones are missing from TCRdb's copy, which holds only in-frame ones; the method was immunoSEQ multiplex PCR. The DNA gave D and trimming, while V, J and clone size come from that table. This sample has a few hundred thousand clones, with approximately 86% found just once. Specimen: peripheral blood. The genes are TRBV19 and TRBJ2-1; D perhaps matches TRBD2 (5 bases). The source is a man in his forties or fifties who had recovered from COVID-19. In nucleotides, the CDR3 is TGTGCCAGTAGTATACTAGCCTCCTACAATGAGCAGTTCTTC. Its translation: CASSILASYNEQFF.